This entry features one T cell receptor (beta chain) sequence. What it recognizes is unknown. The record originates from a study of cytomegalovirus exposure and HLA in healthy donors. Looking at the study overall: Drawn from HLA-typed donors, some 80 million unique TCRs were held in an early data release.

The CDR3 sequence is 11 residues long. The germline CDR1 and CDR2 sequences are SQVTM and ANQGSEA. V was clipped by 7 bases and J by 6 bases; unmatched bases: 4. Study conclusions and caveats: Earlier findings revealed that most TCR beta V segments proved productive either about 90% or about 30% of the time. In a later analysis, TCR beta V- and J-gene trimming was associated with a missense DCLRE1C variant. Presence/absence comparisons presumed near-even sequencing depth among donors.

It was with 60 Vbeta and 13 Jbeta primers that the PCR ran. Assay: immunoSEQ multiplex PCR; the TCRdb copy retains only in-frame clones and omits some. The data show 83,000 or so clones, 75% to 85% seen once. This TCR was sampled from a woman aged 25-40 years in good health and CMV-seronegative. Sample: PBMCs. This sequence joins TRBV29-1 and TRBJ1-2; TRBD1 aligns across 8 bases. CDR3 nucleotides: TGCAGCGCCGGACAGGGCCATGGCTACACCTTC. Translation: CSAGQGHGYTF.